This is a list of T cell receptor beta chains from one sample in a study of shared clonotypes between healthy human individuals. Only in-frame clones appear in the TCRdb table, and some are missing; sequencing was by immunoSEQ multiplex PCR. The profile shows some 2 million clones, about 95% of them singletons. Sequenced sample: naive CD8+ T cells sorted from blood. The source of these receptors is a man aged 18 to 35 in good health. Each CDR3 is given with its conserved first and last residue. The D gene is left open where the match is weak. Clone size is shown for a subset of rows, as once, few, many or a class of expanded clone.

TRBJ2-7	-	TRBV5-6	-	TGTGCCAGCAGTCCCTTACAGGCGTCCGAGCAGTACTTC	CASSPLQASEQYF
TRBJ1-1	-	TRBV27	TRBD1	TGTGCCAGCAGCCAGGGGGGACTCACTGAAGCTTTCTTT	CASSQGGLTEAFF
TRBJ2-2	few	TRBV27	-	TGTGCCAGCAGTTCGGACAGTTGGTCCGGGGAGCTGTTTTTT	CASSSDSWSGELFF
TRBJ2-2	-	TRBV5-1	-	TGCGCCAGCAGTTTCCTCCAGGGTTCGTCCGGGGAGCTGTTTTTT	CASSFLQGSSGELFF
TRBJ1-1	-	TRBV19	-	TGTGCCAGTGAGCCGGGAACCTCGGCGGGGACTGAAGCTTTCTTT	CASEPGTSAGTEAFF
TRBJ1-5	-	TRBV10-3	TRBD1	TGTGCCATCAGTGAGTCGGTGACAGGGGGCGGTTTTGATCAGCCCCAGCATTTT	CAISESVTGGGFDQPQHF
TRBJ2-2	-	TRBV13	TRBD2	TGTGCCAGCAGCTTACGGCTAGCGGGCGCCGGGGAGCTGTTTTTT	CASSLRLAGAGELFF
TRBJ1-5	-	TRBV28	-	TGTGCCAGCAGTCCGTGGGTGAGTAACAATCAGCCCCAGCATTTT	CASSPWVSNNQPQHF
TRBJ1-2	-	TRBV6-6	-	TGTGCCAGCAGTTACCTAAGTGGCGGGGGCTACACCTTC	CASSYLSGGGYTF
TRBJ2-7	-	TRBV27	TRBD1	TGTGCCAGCAGTCCACGGGACAGGGTGCCGGGGGACGAGCAGTACTTC	CASSPRDRVPGDEQYF
TRBJ2-7	-	TRBV2	-	TGTGCCAGCAGGACTAACCTCTACGAGCAGTACTTC	CASRTNLYEQYF
TRBJ2-1	-	TRBV7-8	-	TGTGCCAGCAGCCTAGATAGCTACAATGAGCAGTTCTTC	CASSLDSYNEQFF
TRBJ1-2	-	TRBV4-3	TRBD1	TGCGCCAGCAGCCACCTGACAGGGGACCTCTATGGCTACACCTTC	CASSHLTGDLYGYTF
TRBJ2-7	once	TRBV27	-	TGTGCCAGCAGCCGCTTCGGAGGGGCTCAGGAGCAGTACTTC	CASSRFGGAQEQYF
TRBJ2-7	-	TRBV28	-	TGTGCCAGCAGCCTAGGCACGTCGGGCTACGAGCAGTACTTC	CASSLGTSGYEQYF
TRBJ2-7	-	TRBV5-6	-	TGTGCCAGCAGCTTGGTAGGGGGCTACGAGCAGTACTTC	CASSLVGGYEQYF
TRBJ2-1	-	TRBV7-9	-	TGTGCCAGCAGCCCCCAAGAGGCAAATGAGCAGTTCTTC	CASSPQEANEQFF
TRBJ2-5	-	TRBV27	TRBD2	TGTGCCAGCAGTTTAATGCGGGAGTCAGAGACCCAGTACTTC	CASSLMRESETQYF
TRBJ1-5	-	TRBV4-1	TRBD1	TGCGCCAGCAGCCAATCGGGACAGGGGCGTTATAGCAATCAGCCCCAGCATTTT	CASSQSGQGRYSNQPQHF
TRBJ1-1	-	TRBV29-1	-	TGCAGCGTCGTTCCGACAGGGAACACTGAAGCTTTCTTT	CSVVPTGNTEAFF
TRBJ1-5	-	TRBV11-2	-	TGTGCCAGCAGCCCGGCGGGGTTCAATCAGCCCCAGCATTTT	CASSPAGFNQPQHF
TRBJ2-3	once	TRBV7-3	TRBD1	TGTGCCAGCAGCGCAAGGGACAGTAGCACAGATACGCAGTATTTT	CASSARDSSTDTQYF
TRBJ2-1	-	TRBV9	-	TGTGCCAGCAGCGTAGCATCCCCGGCTAGCTATACCTACAATGAGCAGTTCTTC	CASSVASPASYTYNEQFF
TRBJ2-7	-	TRBV19	-	TGTGCCAGTAGCATAGTGGGGGGAAATACCATCTACGAGCAGTACTTC	CASSIVGGNTIYEQYF
TRBJ2-1	-	TRBV6-5	TRBD1	TGTGCCAGCAGTTACTTTCTGGGACAGGGCCACAATGAGCAGTTCTTC	CASSYFLGQGHNEQFF
TRBJ1-1	once	TRBV6-6	-	TGTGCCAGCAGTTACCAGGAAGGACCGAACACTGAAGCTTTCTTT	CASSYQEGPNTEAFF
TRBJ2-2	-	TRBV27	-	TGTGCCAGCAGTTTACTACAGAACGGCGGGGAGCTGTTTTTT	CASSLLQNGGELFF
TRBJ2-1	-	TRBV14	TRBD2	TGTGCCAGCAGCCACCCCACGGGAGGCGCCTACAATGAGCAGTTCTTC	CASSHPTGGAYNEQFF
TRBJ2-1	-	TRBV18	TRBD2	TGTGCCAGCTCACCACTGCTAGCGGACTCCTACAATGAGCAGTTCTTC	CASSPLLADSYNEQFF
TRBJ1-2	-	TRBV7-9	TRBD1	TGTGCCTCTGGACAGGGAGACTCTTATAAATCGTATGGCTACACCTTC	CASGQGDSYKSYGYTF
TRBJ1-4	-	TRBV7-9	-	TGTGCCAGCAGCTTCTTGGGGGCGGGGAATGAAAAACTGTTTTTT	CASSFLGAGNEKLFF
TRBJ2-2	once	TRBV6-5	-	TGTGCCAGCAGTTACTTGCAGGAGGGGACCGGGGAGCTGTTTTTT	CASSYLQEGTGELFF
TRBJ2-3	few	TRBV5-4	-	TGTGCCAGCAGCCGCAGCAAGTTGGACCCCACAGATACGCAGTATTTT	CASSRSKLDPTDTQYF
TRBJ2-1	-	TRBV10-2	-	TGCGCCAGCAGTATAGGGGGTGAGCAGTTCTTC	CASSIGGEQFF
TRBJ2-2	-	TRBV9	-	TGTGCCAGCAGCCAAGAGGGATTCGGGGAGCTGTTTTTT	CASSQEGFGELFF
TRBJ2-7	-	TRBV5-1	TRBD2	TGCGCCAGCAGCTTGCTGAGCGGGAATGAGCAGTACTTC	CASSLLSGNEQYF
TRBJ2-2	once	TRBV7-6	-	TGTGCCGGACGACGGGGGCCGAACACCGGGGAGCTGTTTTTT	CAGRRGPNTGELFF
TRBJ2-7	once	TRBV7-9	-	TGTGCCAGCAGCTATTCGCGAGGGACACGCTACGAGCAGTACTTC	CASSYSRGTRYEQYF
TRBJ1-1	-	TRBV15	-	TGTGCCACCAGCGAGGGACAGAACACTGAAGCTTTCTTT	CATSEGQNTEAFF
TRBJ2-5	once	TRBV9	-	TGTGCCAGCAGCCCCGACCAAGAGACCCAGTACTTC	CASSPDQETQYF
TRBJ2-1	-	TRBV4-3	TRBD2	TGCGCCAGCAGCCAAGTCCGGGGACTAGCGGATTACAATGAGCAGTTCTTC	CASSQVRGLADYNEQFF
TRBJ1-2	-	TRBV7-2	TRBD1	TGTGCCAGCCAAGCAAGGAGGGGCGACAGGGATAATGGCTACACCTTC	CASQARRGDRDNGYTF
TRBJ2-3	-	TRBV28	-	TGTGCCAGCTCACGCTATCTGGTGGATACGCAGTATTTT	CASSRYLVDTQYF
TRBJ2-1	-	TRBV2	-	TGTGCCAGCATTGGCGGGAAATCCTACAATGAGCAGTTCTTC	CASIGGKSYNEQFF
TRBJ2-1	once	TRBV25-1	TRBD2	TGTGCCAGCCGACTAGCGGGAGGGCCTTACAATGAGCAGTTCTTC	CASRLAGGPYNEQFF
TRBJ1-6	-	TRBV2	-	TGTGCCACCCGACCGGGCGATTCACCCCTCCACTTT	CATRPGDSPLHF
TRBJ1-5	-	TRBV6-1	TRBD1	TGTGCCAGCAGTGCCTGGACAGGGGAGGGCAATCAGCCCCAGCATTTT	CASSAWTGEGNQPQHF
TRBJ1-5	-	TRBV10-3	TRBD1	TGTGCCATCAGTGGGGCCAGTGAGTGGGGACAGGGGTCTAATCAGCCCCAGCATTTT	CAISGASEWGQGSNQPQHF
TRBJ2-7	-	TRBV9	-	TGTGCCAGCAGCGTAGAGGCGGGACCCGGCGACGAGCAGTACTTC	CASSVEAGPGDEQYF
TRBJ2-2	-	TRBV4-1	TRBD1	TGCGCCAGCAGCCCGCGGGACAGGGTCCTGGAGCTGTTTTTT	CASSPRDRVLELFF
TRBJ1-1	-	TRBV5-1	-	TGCGCCAGCAGCTCGTGGGAGCCCAGCACTGAAGCTTTCTTT	CASSSWEPSTEAFF